This is a list of T cell receptor beta chains from one sample in a study of PD-L1 blockade in urothelial cancer. The assay was immunoSEQ multiplex PCR, and TCRdb's table has in-frame clones only and misses some. The table lists 50,000 or so clones, roughly 80% of them singletons. Source: PBMCs, taken around atezolizumab (anti-PD-L1) treatment. The receptors here all came from a man aged 45-60 years with urothelial cancer. The CDR3 runs from the conserved cysteine through the conserved F or W. Fields, in order: CDR3 length, J gene, clone size, D gene, V gene, CDR3 DNA, CDR3 protein. D genes are given only for firm matches. The size of a clone is reported for some rows only, either as once, few or many, or as a class for expanded clones.

13 | TRBJ1-1 | NA | TRBD1 | TRBV10-1 | TGCGCCAGCAGTCGGGACAGTCCCACTGAAGCTTTCTTT | CASSRDSPTEAFF
16 | TRBJ2-6 | NA | TRBD1 | TRBV9 | TGTGCCAGCCACAGGGGGAGTTCCTCTGGGGCCAACGTCCTGACTTTC | CASHRGSSSGANVLTF
14 | TRBJ2-3 | NA | NA | TRBV18 | TGTGCCAGCTCACCACCTCTTAGCACAGATACGCAGTATTTT | CASSPPLSTDTQYF
16 | TRBJ2-1 | once | NA | TRBV5-6 | TGTGCCAGCAGCTCTCTCGGACTAACTCGAGACAATGAGCAGTTCTTC | CASSSLGLTRDNEQFF
15 | TRBJ1-3 | few | TRBD1 | TRBV6-5 | TGTGCCAGCAGTTACGGTTCGGGACAGGGCTACACCATATATTTT | CASSYGSGQGYTIYF
14 | TRBJ2-7 | NA | TRBD1 | TRBV27 | TGTGCCAGCAGTTTAGGGACAGGAAACAACGAGCAGTACTTC | CASSLGTGNNEQYF
15 | TRBJ2-2 | NA | NA | TRBV7-6 | TGTGCCAGCAGCTCCCAGGGGACCCACACCGGGGAGCTGTTTTTT | CASSSQGTHTGELFF
14 | TRBJ2-5 | NA | NA | TRBV11-2 | TGTGCCAGCAGCCCCACTACGGGAGTGGAGACCCAGTACTTC | CASSPTTGVETQYF
15 | TRBJ2-3 | NA | TRBD2 | TRBV6-4 | TGTGCCAGCAGCCCGGGGGGTTCTAGCACAGATACGCAGTATTTT | CASSPGGSSTDTQYF
13 | TRBJ2-3 | NA | NA | TRBV7-8 | TGTGCCAGCAGCTCCGGGGACTCTGATACGCAGTATTTT | CASSSGDSDTQYF